This T cell receptor beta chain came from a study of blood T cell repertoires in COVID-19. Study-level information: Material from acute and convalescent COVID-19 was sourced from the United States, Italy and Spain. PBMCs, B-cell-depleted T cells, or T cells provided the cDNA or gDNA that made up the material.

Authors' methods: Using reference gene primer amplification, nucleated cell counts were estimated. Produced via immunoSEQ multiplex PCR; TCRdb's table is partial and in-frame only. V, J and clone size are those of that table, while D and trimming were read from the DNA. The sample carries 65,000 or so clones, roughly 80% recorded once. This CDR3 is 15 amino acids long. Germline CDR1 SGDLS, CDR2 YYNGEE. V was pared by 0 bases and J by 10 bases, with 8 bases of the junction left unmatched. The rearrangement uses TRBV9 and TRBJ2-7, with TRBD2 matching 12 bases. The source is a woman aged 70-85 years with acute or convalescent COVID-19. The specimen sequenced was peripheral blood. CDR3 in amino acids: CASSVGSSGGALQYF. CDR3 nucleotides: TGTGCCAGCAGCGTAGGTTCTAGCGGGGGGGCCCTTCAGTACTTC.